The subject of this entry is one T cell receptor beta chain. Its antigen is still unknown. The data were obtained in a study of CD8+CD57+ T cells in acquired aplastic anemia. Study at large: DNA per sorted CD4+ or CD8+ sample ranged about 0.2 to 30 ug, averaging approximately 3.3 ug. For CD4+ cells, healthy donors had an average of about 9.9 million reads.

Germline V CDR1 and CDR2: SGHTA, FQGNSA. CDR3 size: 15 residues. V lost 4 bases to trimming and J lost 12 bases, with 25 bases between them. CDR3 and TCR beta VDJ profiling relied on a genomic DNA template. TCRdb passed the reads through MiXCR, listing each CDR3 protein once. The sample records just over 400,000 distinct CDR3 sequences, 65% to 80% being singletons. Study outcomes and limitations: Patients and controls were found to share 25 to 30 CD8+ CDR3 sequences. The CD8+ Simpson's diversity of patients and controls was not significantly different.

This TCR was sampled from a human donor in good health, serving as a control. This chain uses TRBV7-2 with TRBJ2-7; TRBD2 is a possible D gene (5 bases). The material sequenced was sorted CD4+, CD8+, or CD8+CD57+ T cells (not recorded which) from PBMCs. CDR3 region: CASSWQGSTDYKLYF. CDR3 nucleotides: TGTGCCAGCAGCTGGCAAGGGAGCACAGACTACAAGCTGTACTTC.